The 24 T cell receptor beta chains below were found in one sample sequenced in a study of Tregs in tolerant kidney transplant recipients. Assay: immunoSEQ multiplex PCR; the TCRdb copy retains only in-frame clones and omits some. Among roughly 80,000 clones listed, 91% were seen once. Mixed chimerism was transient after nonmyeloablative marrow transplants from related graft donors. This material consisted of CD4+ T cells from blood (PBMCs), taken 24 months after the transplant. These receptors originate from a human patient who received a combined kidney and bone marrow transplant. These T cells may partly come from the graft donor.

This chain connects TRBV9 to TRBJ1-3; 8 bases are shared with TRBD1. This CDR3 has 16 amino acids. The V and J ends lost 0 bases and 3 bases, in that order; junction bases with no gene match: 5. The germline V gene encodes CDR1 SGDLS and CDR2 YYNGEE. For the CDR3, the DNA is TGTGCCAGCAGCGTAGAGGACAGGGTCGGTGGAAACACCATATATTTT. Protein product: CASSVEDRVGGNTIYF.

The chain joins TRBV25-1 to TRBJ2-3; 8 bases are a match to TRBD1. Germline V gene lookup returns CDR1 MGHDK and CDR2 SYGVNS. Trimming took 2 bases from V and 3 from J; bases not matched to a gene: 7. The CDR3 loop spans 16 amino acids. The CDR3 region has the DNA TGTGCCAGCAGTGAAGGGAGGACAGGGAGGACAGATACGCAGTATTTT. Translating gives CASSEGRTGRTDTQYF.

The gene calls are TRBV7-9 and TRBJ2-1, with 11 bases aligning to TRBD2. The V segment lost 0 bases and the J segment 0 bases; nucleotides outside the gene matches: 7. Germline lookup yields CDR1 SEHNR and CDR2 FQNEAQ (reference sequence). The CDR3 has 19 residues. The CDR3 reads CASSLALTSGDSSYNEQFF. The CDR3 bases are TGTGCCAGCAGCTTAGCGTTGACTAGCGGGGATAGCTCCTACAATGAGCAGTTCTTC.

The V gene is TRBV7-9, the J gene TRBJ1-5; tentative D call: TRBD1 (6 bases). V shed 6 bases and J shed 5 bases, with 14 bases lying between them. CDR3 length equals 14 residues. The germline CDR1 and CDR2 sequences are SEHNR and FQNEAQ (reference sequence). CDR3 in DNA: TGTGCCAGCAGTTTCCCAGGGGATTATCAGCCCCAGCATTTT. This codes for CASSFPGDYQPQHF.

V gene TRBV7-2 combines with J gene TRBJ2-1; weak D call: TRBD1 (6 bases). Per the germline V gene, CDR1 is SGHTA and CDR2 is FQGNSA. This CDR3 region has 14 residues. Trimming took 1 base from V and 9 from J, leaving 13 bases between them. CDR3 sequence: CASSLVGGKSEQFF. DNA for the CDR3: TGTGCCAGCAGCTTAGTAGGGGGAAAGAGTGAGCAGTTCTTC.

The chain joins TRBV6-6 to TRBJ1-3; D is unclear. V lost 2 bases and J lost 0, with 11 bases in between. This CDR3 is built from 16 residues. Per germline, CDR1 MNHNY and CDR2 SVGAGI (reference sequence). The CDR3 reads CASSYILRSSGNTIYF. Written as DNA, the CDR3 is TGTGCCAGCAGTTACATCCTTCGGTCCTCTGGAAACACCATATATTTT.

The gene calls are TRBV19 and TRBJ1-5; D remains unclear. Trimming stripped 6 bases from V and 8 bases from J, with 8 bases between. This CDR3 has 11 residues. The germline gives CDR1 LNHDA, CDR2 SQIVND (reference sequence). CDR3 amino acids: CASRVHKPQHF. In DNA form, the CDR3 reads TGTGCCAGTAGAGTGCACAAGCCCCAGCATTTT.

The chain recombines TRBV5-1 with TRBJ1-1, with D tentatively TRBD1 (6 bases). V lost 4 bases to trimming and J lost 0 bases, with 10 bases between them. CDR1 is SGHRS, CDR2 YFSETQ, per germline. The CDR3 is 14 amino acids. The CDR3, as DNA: TGCGCCAGCAGCCTTGACAGGTTGAACACTGAAGCTTTCTTT. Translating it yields CASSLDRLNTEAFF. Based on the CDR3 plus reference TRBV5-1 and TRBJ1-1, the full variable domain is KAGVTQTPRYLIKTRGQQVTLSCSPISGHRSVSWYQQTPGQGLQFLFEYFSETQRNKGNFPGRFSGRQFSNSRSEMNVSTLELGDSALYLCASSLDRLNTEAFFGQGTRLTVV.

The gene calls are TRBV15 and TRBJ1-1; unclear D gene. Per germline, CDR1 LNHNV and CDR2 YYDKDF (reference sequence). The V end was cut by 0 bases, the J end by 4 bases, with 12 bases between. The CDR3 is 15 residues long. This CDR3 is CATSRDPFDSTEAFF. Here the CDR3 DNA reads TGTGCCACCAGCAGAGATCCTTTCGATAGCACTGAAGCTTTCTTT.

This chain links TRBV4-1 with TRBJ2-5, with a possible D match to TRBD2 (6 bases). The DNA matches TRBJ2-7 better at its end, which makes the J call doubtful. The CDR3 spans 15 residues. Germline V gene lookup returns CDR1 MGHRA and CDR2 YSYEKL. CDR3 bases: TGCGCCAGCAGCCTCCTCCCTAGCGCCTCCTACGAGCAGTACTTC. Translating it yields CASSLLPSASYEQYF.

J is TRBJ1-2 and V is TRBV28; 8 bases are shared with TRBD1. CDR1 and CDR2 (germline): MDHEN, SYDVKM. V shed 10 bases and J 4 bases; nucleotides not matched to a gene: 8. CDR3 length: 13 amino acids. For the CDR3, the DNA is TGTGCCACCAGAAGGACAGGGACCTATGGCTACACCTTC. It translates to CATRRTGTYGYTF.

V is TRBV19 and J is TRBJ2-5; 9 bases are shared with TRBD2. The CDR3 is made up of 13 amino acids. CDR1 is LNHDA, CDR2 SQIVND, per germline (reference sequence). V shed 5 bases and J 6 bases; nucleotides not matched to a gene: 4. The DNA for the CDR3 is TGTGCCAGTAGTCCTAGCGGGACCCAGACCCAGTACTTC. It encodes CASSPSGTQTQYF.

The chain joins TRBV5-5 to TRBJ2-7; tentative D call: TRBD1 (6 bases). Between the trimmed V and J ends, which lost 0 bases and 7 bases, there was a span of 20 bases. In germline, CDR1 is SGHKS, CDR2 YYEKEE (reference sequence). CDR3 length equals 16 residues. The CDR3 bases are TGTGCCAGCAGCTTGGCCTACAGGGTACCCCCGGGGGAGCAGTACTTC. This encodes CASSLAYRVPPGEQYF.

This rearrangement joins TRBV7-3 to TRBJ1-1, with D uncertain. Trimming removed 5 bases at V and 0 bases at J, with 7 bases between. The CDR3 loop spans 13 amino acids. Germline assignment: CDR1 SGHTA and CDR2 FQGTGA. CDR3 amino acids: CASSEQLNTEAFF. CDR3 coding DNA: TGTGCCAGCAGCGAACAGTTGAACACTGAAGCTTTCTTT.

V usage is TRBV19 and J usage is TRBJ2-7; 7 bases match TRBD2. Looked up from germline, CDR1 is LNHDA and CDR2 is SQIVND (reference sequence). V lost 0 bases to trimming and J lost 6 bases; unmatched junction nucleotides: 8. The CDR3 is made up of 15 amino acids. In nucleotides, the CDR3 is TGTGCCAGTAGTATAGACAGGGAACTAGCGACCGAGCAGTACTTC. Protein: CASSIDRELATEQYF.

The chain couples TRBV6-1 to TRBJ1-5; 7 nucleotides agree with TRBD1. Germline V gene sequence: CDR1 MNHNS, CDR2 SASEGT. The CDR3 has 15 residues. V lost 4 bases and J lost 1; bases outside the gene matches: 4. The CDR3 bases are TGTGCCAGCAGTGTTGGGGACAGAAGCAATCAGCCCCAGCATTTT. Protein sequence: CASSVGDRSNQPQHF.

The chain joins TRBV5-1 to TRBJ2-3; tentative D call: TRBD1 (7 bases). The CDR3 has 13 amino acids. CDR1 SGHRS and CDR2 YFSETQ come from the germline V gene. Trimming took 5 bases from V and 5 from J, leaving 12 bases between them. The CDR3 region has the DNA TGCGCCAGCAGAGGAGGGGGCGAAGATACGCAGTATTTT. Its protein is CASRGGGEDTQYF.

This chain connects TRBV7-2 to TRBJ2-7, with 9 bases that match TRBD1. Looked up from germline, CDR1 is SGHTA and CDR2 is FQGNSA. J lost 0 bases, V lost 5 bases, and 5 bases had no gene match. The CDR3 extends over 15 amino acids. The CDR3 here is CASSPDRGASYEQYF. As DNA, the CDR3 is TGTGCCAGCAGCCCAGACAGGGGGGCCTCCTACGAGCAGTACTTC. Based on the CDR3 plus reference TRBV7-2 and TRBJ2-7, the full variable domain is GAGVSQSPSNKVTEKGKDVELRCDPISGHTALYWYRQSLGQGLEFLIYFQGNSAPDKSGLPSDRFSAERTGGSVSTLTIQRTQQEDSAVYLCASSPDRGASYEQYFGPGTRLTVT.

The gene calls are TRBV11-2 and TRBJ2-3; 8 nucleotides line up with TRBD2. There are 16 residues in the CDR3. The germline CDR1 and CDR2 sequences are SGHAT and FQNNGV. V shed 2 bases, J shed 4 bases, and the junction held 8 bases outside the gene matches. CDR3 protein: CASSLRGNGGADTQYF. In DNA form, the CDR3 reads TGTGCCAGCAGCTTAAGGGGAAACGGGGGGGCAGATACGCAGTATTTT.

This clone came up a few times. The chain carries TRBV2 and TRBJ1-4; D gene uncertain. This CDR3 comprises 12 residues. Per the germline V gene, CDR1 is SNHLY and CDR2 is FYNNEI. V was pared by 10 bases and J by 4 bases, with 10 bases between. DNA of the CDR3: TGTGCCACCCGAAGACTTAATGAAAAACTGTTTTTT. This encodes CATRRLNEKLFF.

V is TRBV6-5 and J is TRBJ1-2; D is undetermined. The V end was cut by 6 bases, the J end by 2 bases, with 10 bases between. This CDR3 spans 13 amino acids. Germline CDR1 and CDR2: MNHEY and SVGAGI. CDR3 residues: CASSLQSNYGYTF. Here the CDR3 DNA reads TGTGCCAGCAGCCTACAGTCCAACTATGGCTACACCTTC.

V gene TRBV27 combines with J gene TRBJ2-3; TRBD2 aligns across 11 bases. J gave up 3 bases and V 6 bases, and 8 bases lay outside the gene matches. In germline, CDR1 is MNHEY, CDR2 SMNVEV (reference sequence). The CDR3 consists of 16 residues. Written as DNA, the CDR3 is TGTGCCAGCAGCCCTCTGACTAGCGGGGCTACAGATACGCAGTATTTT. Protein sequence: CASSPLTSGATDTQYF.

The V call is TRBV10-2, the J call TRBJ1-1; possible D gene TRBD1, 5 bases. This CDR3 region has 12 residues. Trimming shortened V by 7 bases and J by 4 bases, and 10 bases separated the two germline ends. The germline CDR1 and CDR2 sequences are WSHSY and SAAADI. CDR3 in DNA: TGCGCCAGCATCGGGGGTGGCACTGAAGCTTTCTTT. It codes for CASIGGGTEAFF.

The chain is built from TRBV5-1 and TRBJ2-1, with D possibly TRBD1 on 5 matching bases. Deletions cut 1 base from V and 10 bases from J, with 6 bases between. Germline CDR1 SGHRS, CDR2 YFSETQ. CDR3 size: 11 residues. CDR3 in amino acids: CASSLSGEQFF. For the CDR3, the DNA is TGCGCCAGCAGCTTGTCAGGGGAGCAGTTCTTC.